This T cell receptor (beta chain) came from a study of shared clonotypes between healthy human individuals. Study results and caveats: Some clonotypes were shared by all four sorted-subset donors, while others were not shared. The non-shared ones had lower generation probabilities than the shared ones.

CD45RA-negative memory and CD45RA+ naive subsets were split from the CD4+ cells. Turning to this clone: Its antigen remains unknown.

This table comes from immunoSEQ multiplex PCR, and its TCRdb copy is limited to in-frame clones, with some not included. This table holds hundreds of thousands of clones, about 80% found once. This CDR3 is 15 amino acids long. Per germline, CDR1 LNHDA and CDR2 SQIVND (reference sequence). V lost 4 bases to trimming and J lost 6 bases, with 19 bases between them. This chain uses TRBV19 with TRBJ2-7; D is unresolved. The source material was memory CD4+ T cells sorted from blood. Subset indicated: CD45RA-negative fraction. The TCR was taken from a woman in her thirties in good health. The CDR3 loop is CASSTLGSFPPEQYF. The CDR3 nucleotides are TGTGCCAGTAGTACCCTCGGCAGTTTCCCTCCCGAGCAGTACTTC.